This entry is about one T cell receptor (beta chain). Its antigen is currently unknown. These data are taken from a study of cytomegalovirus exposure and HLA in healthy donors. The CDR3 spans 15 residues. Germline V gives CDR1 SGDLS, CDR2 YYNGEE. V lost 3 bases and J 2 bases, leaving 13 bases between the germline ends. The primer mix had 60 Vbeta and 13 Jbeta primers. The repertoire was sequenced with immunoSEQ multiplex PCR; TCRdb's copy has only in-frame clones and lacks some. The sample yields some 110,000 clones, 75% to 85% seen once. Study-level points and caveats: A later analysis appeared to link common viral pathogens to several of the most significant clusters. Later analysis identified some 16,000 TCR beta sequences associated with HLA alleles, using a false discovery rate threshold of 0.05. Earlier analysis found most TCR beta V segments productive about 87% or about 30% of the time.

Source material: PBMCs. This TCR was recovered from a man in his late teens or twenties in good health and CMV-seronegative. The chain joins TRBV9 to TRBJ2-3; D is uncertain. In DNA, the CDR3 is TGTGCCAGCAGCGCCATGAACTTGAACACAGATACGCAGTATTTT. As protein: CASSAMNLNTDTQYF.